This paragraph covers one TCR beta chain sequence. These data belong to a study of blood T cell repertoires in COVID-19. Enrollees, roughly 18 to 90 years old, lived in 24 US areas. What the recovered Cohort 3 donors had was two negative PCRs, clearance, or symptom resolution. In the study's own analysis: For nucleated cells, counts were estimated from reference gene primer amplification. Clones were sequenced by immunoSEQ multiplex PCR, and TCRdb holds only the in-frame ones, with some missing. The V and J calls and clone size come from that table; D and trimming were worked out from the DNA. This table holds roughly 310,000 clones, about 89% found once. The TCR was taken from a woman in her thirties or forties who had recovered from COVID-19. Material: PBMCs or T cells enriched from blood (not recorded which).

In DNA form, the CDR3 reads TGTGCCATCAGTGAGGAAGGGGACATTCAGTACTTC. Its protein product is CAISEEGDIQYF. The rearrangement links TRBV10-3 to TRBJ2-4; TRBD1 might be the D (5 bases). This CDR3 is built from 12 residues. Germline CDR1 and CDR2: ENHRY and SYGVKD. V lost 2 bases and J lost 8, with 7 bases in between.